The following is a T cell receptor (beta chain) sequence with its context. Methods used by the authors: By means of reference gene primer amplification, nucleated cell counts were estimated. Measured with immunoSEQ multiplex PCR; TCRdb has only the in-frame clones, and not every one. V, J and clone size reflect that table, while D and trimming were determined from the DNA. The sample shows approximately 120,000 clones, around 82% of them seen only once. These data come from a study of blood T cell repertoires in COVID-19. Across the study: The United States, Italy and Spain were the sources of the acute and convalescent COVID-19 samples. Sources were T cells, B-cell-depleted T cells, or PBMCs; the material itself was cDNA or gDNA.

The sequence was obtained from a human donor in a cohort sampled during active or convalescent COVID-19. Input material: peripheral blood.

Here the CDR3 reads CASSWMGGYYYGYTF. The CDR3 DNA sequence: TGTGCCAGCAGCTGGATGGGAGGGTATTACTATGGCTACACCTTC. The chain has TRBV5-6 and TRBJ1-2, with D unclear. The CDR3 consists of 15 residues. Germline V gene sequence: CDR1 SGHDT, CDR2 YYEEEE. V was cut by 3 bases and J by 3 bases, with 15 bases left in between.